A single T cell receptor (beta chain) is shown here with its context. The entry originates in a study of technical replicates of blood from a few donors. The CDR3 spans 15 residues. Germline V gives CDR1 SGHTA, CDR2 FQGNSA. V lost 0 bases to trimming and J lost 10 bases; unmatched junction nucleotides: 9. The data were produced by immunoSEQ multiplex PCR, yet TCRdb's version contains in-frame clones alone and is incomplete. The table has 75,000 to 100,000 clones, around 95% seen once. The chain carries TRBV7-2 and TRBJ1-1, with 9 bases aligning to TRBD1. This TCR was recovered from a human donor in good health. The source material was T cells isolated from PBMCs. The CDR3 DNA reads as TGTGCCAGCAGCTTAGCCCCGCGACAGGGGGAGGCAGCTTTCTTT. Protein sequence: CASSLAPRQGEAAFF.